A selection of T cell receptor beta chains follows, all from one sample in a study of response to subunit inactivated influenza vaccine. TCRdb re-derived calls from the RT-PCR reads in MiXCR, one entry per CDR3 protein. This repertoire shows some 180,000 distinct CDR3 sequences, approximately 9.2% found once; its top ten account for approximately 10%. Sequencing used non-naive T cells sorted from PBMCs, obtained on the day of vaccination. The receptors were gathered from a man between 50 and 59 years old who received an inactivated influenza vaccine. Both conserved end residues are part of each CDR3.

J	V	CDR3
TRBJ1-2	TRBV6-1	CASRLGQGIYGYTF
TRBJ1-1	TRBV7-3	CASSSFPGTEAFF
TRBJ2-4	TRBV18	CASSPQTTLAKNIQYF
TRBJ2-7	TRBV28	CASTSPRGSSYEQYF
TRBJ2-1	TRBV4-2	CASSQEWGNSYNEQFF
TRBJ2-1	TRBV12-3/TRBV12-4	CASSTVRVNEQFF
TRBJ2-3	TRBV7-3	CASSSDTFSTDTQYF
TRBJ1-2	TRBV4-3	CASSQDLAGGNGYTF
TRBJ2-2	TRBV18	CASSPSFQSGELFF
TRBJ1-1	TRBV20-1	CSALRGPGTEAFF
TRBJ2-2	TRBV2	CASSEGTPQLFF
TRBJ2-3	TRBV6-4	CASSARGGRGTQYF
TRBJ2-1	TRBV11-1	CASSKTGLAGGSRVNEQFF
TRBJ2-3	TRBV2	CASSEWSTSTDTQYF
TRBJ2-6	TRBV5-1	CASSLGQGAWANVLTF
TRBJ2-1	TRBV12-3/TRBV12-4	CASSTDRDNEQFF
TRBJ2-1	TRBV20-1	CSATSNEQFF
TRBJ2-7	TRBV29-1	CSVGQGRSYEQYF
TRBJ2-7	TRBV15	CATSREVNYEQYF
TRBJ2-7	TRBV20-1	CSARDRTSEYEQYF
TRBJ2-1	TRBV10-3	CAISESWGSSYNEQFF
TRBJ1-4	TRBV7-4	CASSLGLPRGEKLFF
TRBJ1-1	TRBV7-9	CASSLSGTAEAFF
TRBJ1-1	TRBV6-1	CASIANRGRITEAFF
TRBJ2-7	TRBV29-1	CSARTGLREQYF
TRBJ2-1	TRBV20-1	CSALGLLARPYNEQFF
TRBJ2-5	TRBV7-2	CASSSQGSSGTQYF
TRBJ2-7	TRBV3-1	CSSSQTGTHEQYF
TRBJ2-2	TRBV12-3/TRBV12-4	CASSLGANTGELFF
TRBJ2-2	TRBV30	CAWGGVANTGELFF
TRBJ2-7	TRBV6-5	CASSSLTSGGGEQYF
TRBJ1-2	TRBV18	CASSPGSHGYTF
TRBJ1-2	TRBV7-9	CASSLGAGYGYTF
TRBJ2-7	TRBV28	CASSRSDNLYEQYF
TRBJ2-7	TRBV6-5	CASRYGGTYEQYF
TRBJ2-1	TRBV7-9	CASSRATTKWRNEQFF
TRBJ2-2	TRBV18	CASSTQPAGHGELFF
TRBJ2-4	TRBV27	CASSLLGGAGRKNIQYF
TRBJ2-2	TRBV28	CASSSALGAEELFF
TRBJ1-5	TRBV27	CASSLEGYSNQPQHF
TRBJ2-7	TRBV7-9	CASSLDNVGASYEQYF
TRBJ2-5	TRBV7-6	CASSPLSLGETQYF
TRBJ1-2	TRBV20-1	CSARELRDSHGYTF
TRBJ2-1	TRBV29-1	CSAGGGLEQFF
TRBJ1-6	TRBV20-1	CSARVGQGESQGSPLHF
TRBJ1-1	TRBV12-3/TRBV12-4	CASSFRRMNTEAFF
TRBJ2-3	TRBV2	CASSGGGNPGDTQYF
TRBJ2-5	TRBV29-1	CSVELRLKETQYF
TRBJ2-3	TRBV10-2	CASRTPRDATQYF
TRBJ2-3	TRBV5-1	CASSLGTSGPDTQYF
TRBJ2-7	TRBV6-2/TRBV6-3	CASSNGQLASSYEQYF
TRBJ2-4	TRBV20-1	CSARDPLAAVDIQYF
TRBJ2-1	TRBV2	CASRDRWVGEQFF
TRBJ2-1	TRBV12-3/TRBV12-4	CASQVLGSYNEQFF
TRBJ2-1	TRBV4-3	CASSQDRDSVSEQFF
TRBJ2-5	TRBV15	CATSRITGGLYQETQYF